This T cell receptor (beta chain) was captured by sequencing in a study of T cells in Graves' hyperthyroidism and ophthalmopathy. Study outcomes and limitations: Model output signaled ophthalmopathy a median about 6.3 months ahead of onset. A 13 V-J model separated ophthalmopathy from stable hyperthyroidism.

V gave up 1 base and J gave up 3 bases, with 13 bases separating them. Germline assignment: CDR1 MDHEN and CDR2 SYDVKM. CDR3 length: 16 residues. The CDR3 regions of TCR beta were amplified from RNA transcripts. The HTBI primer set was used in a first-round RT-PCR of the TCR CDR3. TCRdb reanalysed the multiplex PCR reads using MiXCR and keeps one entry per CDR3 protein. This table has about 400,000 distinct CDR3 sequences, around 15% appearing once. This clonotype was counted ten times or more. Its antigen is unknown. The PBMCs had their origin in around 10 ml of fresh peripheral blood. The V call is TRBV28, the J call TRBJ1-5; D remains ambiguous. The clonotype was recovered from a man aged 45-65 years with Graves' ophthalmopathy. Material for sequencing was blood. CDR3 protein: CASSLFGSNINQPQHF. CDR3 sequence (DNA): TGTGCCAGCAGTTTATTTGGCAGCAACATCAATCAGCCCCAGCATTTT. The whole variable domain, remainder taken from reference TRBV28 and TRBJ1-5, is DVKVTQSSRYLVKRTGEKVFLECVQDMDHENMFWYRQDPGLGLRLIYFSYDVKMKEKGDIPEGYSVSREKKERFSLILESASTNQTSMYLCASSLFGSNINQPQHFGDGTRLSIL.